The present TCR beta chain was sequenced within a study of control samples from healthy donors and cancer patients. This clone has only a few counts. The CDR3 spans 15 residues. Trimming cost V 0 bases and J 5 bases, with 11 bases left between them. Germline V gene lookup returns CDR1 LGHDT and CDR2 YNNKEL (reference sequence). The repertoire was sequenced with immunoSEQ multiplex PCR; TCRdb's copy has only in-frame clones and lacks some. The profile shows 65,000 to 90,000 clones, around 86% of them singletons. The receptor comes from a woman in her fifties or sixties with colorectal cancer. Sequencing was performed on PBMCs. The rearrangement links TRBV3-1 (or the pseudogene TRBV3-2) to TRBJ1-5; tentatively, D is TRBD1 (5 bases). The CDR3, as DNA: TGTGCCAGCAGCCAAGATACAGGTCATCATCAGCCCCAGCATTTT. It codes for CASSQDTGHHQPQHF.